This T cell receptor beta chain was identified in a study of blood T cell repertoires in COVID-19. In the study overall: COVID-19 samples from acute and convalescent phases originated in the United States, Italy and Spain. Sample material is recorded as cDNA or gDNA derived from T cells, B-cell-depleted T cells, or PBMCs.

Germline V gene data show CDR1 as SGHRS and CDR2 as YFSETQ. Trimming took off 0 bases at V and 1 base at J, with 8 bases between the two ends. The CDR3 has 14 residues. Under the authors' procedure: Reference gene primer amplification gave nucleated cell count estimates. Profiling relied on immunoSEQ multiplex PCR, and the TCRdb table lists in-frame clones only, not all of them. For V, J and clone size, that table is used; D and trimming come from the DNA. The sample has a few hundred thousand clones, roughly four fifths seen once; the top ten hold roughly 2%. Source material: peripheral blood. This clonotype originated in a man aged 25-45 years who had recovered from COVID-19. The chain couples TRBV5-1 to TRBJ2-7; D is possibly TRBD1 (5 bases). The CDR3: CASSLGTPSYEQYF. CDR3 in DNA: TGCGCCAGCAGCTTGGGGACACCTTCCTACGAGCAGTACTTC.